The clone carrying this TCR beta chain turned up a few times. The data were obtained in a study of blood T cell repertoires in COVID-19. Across the study: The United States, Italy and Spain provided the acute and convalescent COVID-19 samples.

The V and J ends lost 4 bases and 10 bases, in that order; junction bases with no gene match: 21. This CDR3 region has 17 residues. The germline V gene encodes CDR1 SGHDT and CDR2 YYEEEE. TCRdb's table, derived via immunoSEQ multiplex PCR, lists solely in-frame clones and lacks some. The sample contains some 520,000 clones, nearly 90% of which appear only once. Sequenced input: peripheral blood. The rearrangement uses TRBV5-6 and TRBJ1-1, with 8 bases that match TRBD1. The source of this sequence is a man aged 18 to 30 with COVID-19, enrolled during active disease. The CDR3 loop is CASSTYRDRFRGVGAFF. In nucleotides, the CDR3 is TGTGCCAGCAGCACCTACCGGGACAGGTTTAGGGGGGTGGGAGCTTTCTTT.